Only a few counts were recorded for the clone carrying this T cell receptor beta chain. Its matching antigen is unknown. This sample is part of a study of cytomegalovirus exposure and HLA in healthy donors. Study-level results: In a later analysis, fewer than 20,000 TCR beta sequences were associated with HLA alleles at 0.05 false discovery rate. Sequencing likely generated an artifact that appeared as a cluster of highly shared sequence variants. Later genetic work tied a missense DCLRE1C variant to beta-chain V and J trimming.

Primers included in the PCR were 60 Vbeta and 13 Jbeta primers. Measured with immunoSEQ multiplex PCR; TCRdb has only the in-frame clones, and not every one. The sample yields around 150,000 clones, more than 65% seen once. This CDR3 region has 13 residues. Trimming removed 0 bases from V and 6 bases from J, with 6 bases in between. CDR1 is MRHNA and CDR2 is SNTAGT in the germline V gene. The source is a man younger than 40 in good health and CMV-seropositive. The sequenced material came from PBMCs. This chain uses TRBV6-4 with TRBJ1-5; tentative D call: TRBD1 (5 bases). CDR3 in DNA: TGTGCCAGCAGTGACTCTAGGGGTCAGCCCCAGCATTTT. Translated: CASSDSRGQPQHF.